The T cell receptor beta chain under discussion was sequenced for a study of shared clonotypes between healthy human individuals. Study as a whole: The study drew on a couple of women and a few men aged 18 to 49 as donors.

The CDR3 extends over 16 amino acids. The germline V gene encodes CDR1 ENHRY and CDR2 SYGVKD. The junction had 4 bases not matched to a gene; V was cut back by 3 bases and J by 2 bases. Naive CD8 cells were CD45RO-negative, positively selected for CCR7, excluding terminally differentiated effector memory CD45RA+ cells. This clone has a single count. TCRdb's table, derived via immunoSEQ multiplex PCR, lists solely in-frame clones and lacks some. Of roughly 590,000 clones listed, nearly 97% were seen once; the top ten hold around 0.097%. The receptor was derived from a woman aged 25-40 years in good health. The chain joins TRBV10-3 to TRBJ2-1; 10 bases line up with TRBD2. The sample was naive CD8+ T cells sorted from blood. This chain's CDR3 is CAISDPSGGAYNEQFF. DNA for the CDR3: TGTGCCATCAGTGATCCTAGCGGGGGCGCCTACAATGAGCAGTTCTTC.